This T cell receptor beta chain was documented in a study of breast tumors, draining lymph nodes, adjacent tissues. Worth noting for this clonotype: The antigen is unknown.

TCRdb used MiXCR to reprocess the multiplex PCR reads, holding one entry per CDR3 protein. The sample holds thousands of distinct CDR3 sequences; under 55% are singletons and the top ten take less than 15%. The CDR3 length is 13 residues. Trimming left V 6 bases short and J 8 bases short, with 15 bases between. Per germline, CDR1 WNHNN and CDR2 SYGVQD (reference sequence). Overall study findings and caveats: Tumor and nontumor repertoires were significantly more similar in luminal-like than in basal-like breast cancer.

Input material: tumor-adjacent breast tissue. The origin of this receptor is a female donor with breast cancer. Some clones in this sample may be carry-over from other donors' samples. The chain is built from TRBV10-1 and TRBJ2-3, with D tentatively TRBD2 (5 bases). The CDR3 DNA follows: TGCGCCAGCAGCGAGGGAACACTGGGTACGCAGTATTTT. Translation gives CASSEGTLGTQYF.